This passage covers 9 T cell receptor beta chains from one sample sequenced in a study of shared clonotypes between healthy human individuals. Clones were read by immunoSEQ multiplex PCR, and TCRdb kept only the in-frame ones, dropping some. The sample carries around 940,000 clones, approximately 80% recorded once. The sequenced sample was memory CD4+ T cells sorted from blood. Subset meaning: CD45RA-negative fraction. These receptors were collected from a man aged 18-30 years in good health.

The chain carries TRBV11-2 and TRBJ1-6, with a weak D call TRBD1 (5 bases). This CDR3 comprises 16 residues. Per germline, CDR1 SGHAT and CDR2 FQNNGV. V was cut by 4 bases and J by 6 bases, with 16 bases left in between. CDR3: CASSSMGGLGNSPLHF. The CDR3 nucleotides are TGTGCCAGCAGCTCCATGGGGGGGTTAGGTAATTCACCCCTCCACTTT. Together with reference TRBV11-2 and TRBJ1-6, the CDR3 gives the full variable domain: EAGVAQSPRYKIIEKRQSVAFWCNPISGHATLYWYQQILGQGPKLLIQFQNNGVVDDSQLPKDRFSAERLKGVDSTLKIQPAKLEDSAVYLCASSSMGGLGNSPLHFGNGTRLTVT.

The chain links TRBV2 to TRBJ2-7; D gene ambiguous. V was clipped by 4 bases and J by 4 bases, with 5 bases between them. Germline CDR1 is SNHLY and CDR2 is FYNNEI. CDR3 length: 11 residues. The CDR3 DNA sequence: TGTGCCAGCAGTGCCCAATACGAGCAGTACTTC. This translates into CASSAQYEQYF.

The chain is built from TRBV5-8 and TRBJ2-2; 9 bases are shared with TRBD2. The CDR3 loop spans 16 amino acids. Germline V gene lookup returns CDR1 SGHTS and CDR2 YDEGEE. The V segment lost 0 bases and the J segment 4 bases; nucleotides outside the gene matches: 4. The CDR3 nucleotides read TGTGCCAGCAGCTTGGTTAGCGGGAGTACCACCGGGGAGCTGTTTTTT. Amino acids: CASSLVSGSTTGELFF.

V usage is TRBV5-5 and J usage is TRBJ2-1, with D possibly TRBD1 on 6 matching bases. The CDR3 has 14 residues. Per the germline V gene, CDR1 is SGHKS and CDR2 is YYEKEE (reference sequence). V lost 4 bases and J 8 bases, leaving 16 bases between the germline ends. The CDR3 coding sequence is TGTGCCAGCAGCGGGACAAGCTTAGGCGATGAGCAGTTCTTC. Amino acid sequence: CASSGTSLGDEQFF.

J is TRBJ2-1 and V is TRBV27; 8 positions agree with TRBD2. V was clipped by 6 bases and J by 4 bases; unmatched bases: 8. CDR3 length equals 15 residues. In germline, CDR1 is MNHEY, CDR2 SMNVEV (reference sequence). CDR3 nucleotide sequence: TGTGCCAGCAGCCTTGCGGCGGGGGGATACAATGAGCAGTTCTTC. Its protein is CASSLAAGGYNEQFF.

The rearrangement uses TRBV28 and TRBJ1-6; 8 positions match TRBD1. The CDR3 extends over 15 amino acids. J was trimmed by 7 bases and V by 5 bases; bases with no gene match: 7. Germline V CDR1 and CDR2: MDHEN, SYDVKM. The CDR3 loop is CASSAEGQVNSPLHF. The DNA for the CDR3 is TGTGCCAGCAGTGCCGAGGGACAGGTCAATTCACCCCTCCACTTT.

Details on this clone: Within the sample, other DNA sequences also encode this same CDR3. The rearrangement uses TRBV7-2 and TRBJ1-5; D call uncertain. V was clipped by 0 bases and J by 2 bases, with 5 bases between them. The CDR3 contains 14 residues. Germline V lookup: CDR1 SGHTA, CDR2 FQGNSA. The CDR3 loop reads CASSLAGGNQPQHF. The CDR3 nucleotides read TGTGCCAGCAGCTTAGCGGGAGGCAATCAGCCCCAGCATTTT.

A single count supports this clone. The rearrangement links TRBV5-4 to TRBJ1-1, with D uncertain. CDR1 SGHNT and CDR2 YYREEE come from the germline V gene (reference sequence). This CDR3 spans 15 amino acids. Between the trimmed V and J ends, which lost 0 bases and 5 bases, there was a span of 14 bases. CDR3 loop: CASSLEAGRGTEAFF. In nucleotides, the CDR3 is TGTGCCAGCAGCTTGGAGGCAGGAAGAGGGACTGAAGCTTTCTTT.

This clone was observed a handful of times. The chain employs TRBV6-5 and TRBJ1-2, with D possibly matching TRBD1 (5 bases). This CDR3 region has 14 residues. CDR1 is MNHEY, CDR2 SVGAGI, per germline. Trimming stripped 0 bases from V and 7 bases from J, with 12 bases between. DNA of the CDR3: TGTGCCAGCAGTTACTCGGAGGGGAACGGTGGCTACACCTTC. The encoded protein is CASSYSEGNGGYTF.